This T cell receptor beta chain was documented in a study of T cell clonality in common variable immunodeficiency. Only in-frame clones appear in the TCRdb table, and some are missing; sequencing was by immunoSEQ multiplex PCR. The sample offers about 35,000 clones and no singletons, the top ten holding 6.1%. Reduced serum IgG, IgA and/or IgM plus specific antibody deficiency defined CVID. Most patients and controls had Caucasian heritage. Blood samples were heparinized, roughly 5 to 8 ml per donor. Findings and limits, study-wide: Authors noted CVID clonality's cause needs subpopulation repertoire sequencing. Fewer deletions and N-nucleotide insertions were reportedly seen in common variable immunodeficiency TCR beta sequences.

In this sample, this clone turned up many times. Its antigen remains unknown. The read comes to an end 3 residues before the CDR3 does, leaving the germline J gene to fill in the end. Per the germline V gene, CDR1 is GTSNPN and CDR2 is SVGIG (reference sequence). The CDR3 sequence is 15 residues long. Trimming removed 3 bases from V and 0 bases from J, with 15 bases in between. The chain combines TRBV30 with TRBJ2-7, with D maybe TRBD1 (5 bases). The sequencing sample was made of peripheral blood mononuclear cells. The clonotype originates from a human donor with common variable immunodeficiency. The CDR3 DNA, read in part, is TGTGCCTGGAGGACGACAGCGCCCTACTCCTACGAG. Translating it yields CAWRTTAPYSYE. The whole CDR3 region reads CAWRTTAPYSYEQYF.